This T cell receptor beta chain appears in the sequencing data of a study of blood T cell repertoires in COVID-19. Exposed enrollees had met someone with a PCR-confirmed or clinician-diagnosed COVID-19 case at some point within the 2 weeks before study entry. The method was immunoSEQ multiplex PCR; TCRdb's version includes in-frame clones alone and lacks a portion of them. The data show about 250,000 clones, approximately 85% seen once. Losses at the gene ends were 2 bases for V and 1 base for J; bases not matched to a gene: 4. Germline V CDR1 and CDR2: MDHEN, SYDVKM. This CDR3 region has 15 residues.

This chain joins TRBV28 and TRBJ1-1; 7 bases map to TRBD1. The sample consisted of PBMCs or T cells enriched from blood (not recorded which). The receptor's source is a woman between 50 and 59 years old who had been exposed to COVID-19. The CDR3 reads CASSLAGTANTEAFF. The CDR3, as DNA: TGTGCCAGCAGTTTAGCCGGGACAGCGAACACTGAAGCTTTCTTT.